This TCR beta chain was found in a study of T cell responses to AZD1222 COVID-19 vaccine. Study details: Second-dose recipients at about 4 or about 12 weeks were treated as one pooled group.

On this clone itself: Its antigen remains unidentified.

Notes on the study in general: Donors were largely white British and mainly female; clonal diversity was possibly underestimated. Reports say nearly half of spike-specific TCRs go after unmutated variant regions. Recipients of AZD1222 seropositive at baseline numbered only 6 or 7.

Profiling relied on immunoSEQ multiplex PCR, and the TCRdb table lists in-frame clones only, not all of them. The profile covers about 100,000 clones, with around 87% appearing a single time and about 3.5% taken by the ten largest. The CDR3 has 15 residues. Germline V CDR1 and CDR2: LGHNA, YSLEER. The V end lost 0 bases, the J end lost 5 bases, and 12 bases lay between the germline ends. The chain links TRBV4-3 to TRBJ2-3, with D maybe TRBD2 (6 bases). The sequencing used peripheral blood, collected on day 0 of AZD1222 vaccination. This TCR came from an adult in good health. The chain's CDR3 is CASSQDLATGDTQYF. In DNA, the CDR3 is TGCGCCAGCAGCCAAGATCTAGCGACGGGAGATACGCAGTATTTT.